The rows below give T cell receptor beta chains drawn from one sample of a study of sequential checkpoint blockade in melanoma. Generated by immunoSEQ multiplex PCR, the TCRdb table keeps only in-frame clones and is missing some. This sample has 9,000 to 13,000 clones, with less than 30% found just once. Here the sequenced sample was tumor tissue (inferred from file names), taken from a patient given nivolumab and ipilimumab in sequence. The receptor set was obtained from a human donor with melanoma. CDR3s include the opening cysteine and the closing phenylalanine or tryptophan. Fields, in order: J gene, D gene, V gene, clone size, CDR3 DNA, CDR3 protein. The D gene is left open where the match is weak. Only part of the rows carry a size: once, few, many, or a class if the clone is expanded.

TRBJ1-2,TRBD1,TRBV11-3,-,TGTGCCAGCAGCTCCATCTTGGACAGGGCAAATGGCTACACCTTC,CASSSILDRANGYTF
TRBJ1-4,-,TRBV6-8,-,TGTGCCAGCAGGATTCGGGGGGTTGAAAAACTGTTTTTT,CASRIRGVEKLFF
TRBJ2-7,-,TRBV11-3,few,TGTGCCAGCAGCCCCTACTTCACAGGCTACGAGCAGTACTTC,CASSPYFTGYEQYF
TRBJ2-5,TRBD2,TRBV29-1,-,TGCAGCGTTGCGAGCGGGGCAATAGGAGAGACCCAGTACTTC,CSVASGAIGETQYF
TRBJ2-1,-,TRBV19,few,TGTGCCAGTAGTATAGGCCCCGGGGATTACTACAATGAGCAGTTCTTC,CASSIGPGDYYNEQFF
TRBJ2-1,TRBD2,TRBV11-3,medium-sized,TGTGCCAGCAGCTTATGGGGCGTAGGGACTAGCGGAAACAATGAGCAGTTCTTC,CASSLWGVGTSGNNEQFF
TRBJ2-1,-,TRBV29-1,few,TGCAGCACTACGGCGGGCAGGAGAGCGGGTGAGCAGTTCTTC,CSTTAGRRAGEQFF
TRBJ1-6,-,TRBV6-8,few,TGTGCCAGCAGATCAGACTTCGGTTCACCCCTCCACTTT,CASRSDFGSPLHF
TRBJ2-5,-,TRBV30,-,TGTGCCTGGAGTCCACGGGACCAAGAGACCCAGTACTTC,CAWSPRDQETQYF
TRBJ2-1,-,TRBV6-8,few,TGTGCCAGCAGTTACTTGGGGGCGGGGAATGAGCAGTTCTTC,CASSYLGAGNEQFF
TRBJ2-5,-,TRBV6-8,-,TGTGCCAGCAGTTACTGGCCGGGACTTACACAAGAGACCCAGTACTTC,CASSYWPGLTQETQYF
TRBJ2-2,-,TRBV12-5,-,TGTGCCAGCGCCGGTCAGGGGGGGAACACCGGGGAGCTGTTTTTT,CASAGQGGNTGELFF
TRBJ2-3,-,TRBV11-3,few,TGTGCCAGCAGCTTATGGGTCAACACAGATACGCAGTATTTT,CASSLWVNTDTQYF
TRBJ2-1,-,TRBV11-3,few,TGTGCCAGCAGCTTGACGGGGTCTAGCCACAATGAGCAGTTCTTC,CASSLTGSSHNEQFF
TRBJ1-5,-,TRBV6-8,medium-sized,TGTGCCAGCAGTTACCTCGTGAGCAATCAGCCCCAGCATTTT,CASSYLVSNQPQHF
TRBJ2-7,-,TRBV12-2,few,TGTGCAAGTCCCGACACTATAAAAAACGCCTACGAGCAGTACTTC,CASPDTIKNAYEQYF
TRBJ1-1,-,TRBV4-1,-,TGCGCCAGCAGCCAAGGAAGAACAGGGCTGAACACTGAAGCTTTCTTT,CASSQGRTGLNTEAFF
TRBJ1-2,-,TRBV5-1,-,TGCGCCAGCAGCTTGCTCGGGGTTGGAGGTGGCTACACCTTC,CASSLLGVGGGYTF
TRBJ1-6,-,TRBV11-3,many,TGTGCCAGCAGCTTGGAGCTTGGGAATTCACCCCTCCACTTT,CASSLELGNSPLHF
TRBJ2-7,-,TRBV10-2,-,TGCGCCAGCAGTGAGGGCAGTTACTACGAGCAGTACTTC,CASSEGSYYEQYF
TRBJ1-1,-,TRBV4-1,-,TGCGCCAGCAGCCAAGATTTAATTATCACCACTGAAGCTTTCTTT,CASSQDLIITTEAFF
TRBJ1-1,TRBD1,TRBV6-8,few,TGTGCCAGCAGTACCCCGACAGGGGTGCCCCGAGCTTTCTTT,CASSTPTGVPRAFF
TRBJ1-2,-,TRBV6-8,-,TGTGCCAGCAGCAGACTCGGACGTTTCTATGGCTACACCTTC,CASSRLGRFYGYTF
TRBJ1-1,TRBD1,TRBV6-8,-,TGTGCCAGCAGCAAAGACAGGGACACTGAAGCTTTCTTT,CASSKDRDTEAFF
TRBJ2-1,-,TRBV5-1,-,TGCGCCAGCAGCTTGGCCTTGGGGAGCTCCTACAATGAGCAGTTCTTC,CASSLALGSSYNEQFF
TRBJ2-3,TRBD1,TRBV30,-,TGTGCCTGGAGTCATGGGACAGGACCCAGCACAGATACGCAGTATTTT,CAWSHGTGPSTDTQYF
TRBJ2-2,TRBD2,TRBV28,few,TGTGCCAGCACCCGAAGACTAGCGGTATTTAACACCGGGGAGCTGTTTTTT,CASTRRLAVFNTGELFF
TRBJ1-4,-,TRBV11-3,many,TGTGCCAGCAGCTTAGTCTCGGGGATTGATAATGAAAAACTGTTTTTT,CASSLVSGIDNEKLFF
TRBJ1-6,-,TRBV10-2,-,TGCGCCAGCACTTCAAACAGCTCCTATAATTCACCCCTCCACTTT,CASTSNSSYNSPLHF
TRBJ2-7,TRBD2,TRBV6-1,-,TGTGCCAGCAGTGAAGCGGGGAGGGTGACCGAGCAGTACTTC,CASSEAGRVTEQYF
TRBJ1-6,-,TRBV9,-,TGTGCCAGCAGCGGAGCACAGAAAAATTCACCCCTCCACTTT,CASSGAQKNSPLHF
TRBJ2-1,-,TRBV15,few,TGTGCCACCAGCAGAGATTACAGAGGGACCTTGACTCAGGAGCAGTTCTTC,CATSRDYRGTLTQEQFF
TRBJ1-1,-,TRBV9,-,TGTGCCAGCAGCGTAGCCCCGGGCCTGAACACTGAAGCTTTCTTT,CASSVAPGLNTEAFF
TRBJ1-4,TRBD1,TRBV11-3,-,TGTGCCAGCAGCCCCGACAGGGGGAATGAAAAACTGTTTTTT,CASSPDRGNEKLFF
TRBJ1-2,-,TRBV19,-,TGTGCCAGTAGTGTCAGTAGTGGAGGCTACACCTTC,CASSVSSGGYTF
TRBJ2-3,-,TRBV11-3,few,TGTGCCAGCAGGCGGAAGAACAGGAGCCCTCGCACAGATACGCAGTATTTT,CASRRKNRSPRTDTQYF
TRBJ2-3,-,TRBV18,-,TGTGCCAGCTCAGGCAGGGGAGATACGCAGTATTTT,CASSGRGDTQYF
TRBJ2-1,TRBD2,TRBV5-1,-,TGCGCCAGCAGCTTGGTTGGTAGCGGGGTCATTGAGCAGTTCTTC,CASSLVGSGVIEQFF
TRBJ2-1,TRBD1,TRBV19,-,TGTGCCAGTAGTAGACAGGGCCCCCTGCGGGATGAGCAGTTCTTC,CASSRQGPLRDEQFF
TRBJ1-5,TRBD1,TRBV6-8,many,TGTGCCAGCAGGGAAACAGGGGACAGCAATCAGCCCCAGCATTTT,CASRETGDSNQPQHF
TRBJ2-7,-,TRBV6-8,few,TGTGCCAGCAGTTACTCCGCCGGGGACTTAACCTCCTACGAGCAGTACTTC,CASSYSAGDLTSYEQYF
TRBJ1-1,-,TRBV23-1,few,TGCGCCAGCAGCCAAGATGCCCAGAACACTGAAGCTTTCTTT,CASSQDAQNTEAFF
TRBJ1-4,-,TRBV15,few,TGTGCCACCAGCAGAGATACTGGGGCAACTAATGAAAAACTGTTTTTT,CATSRDTGATNEKLFF
TRBJ1-2,-,TRBV2,-,TGTGCCAGAAAAAACGGAAACTATGGCTACACCTTC,CARKNGNYGYTF
TRBJ1-4,TRBD1,TRBV29-1,-,TGCAGCGTTGAAGGACAGGGAGAAAAACTGTTTTTT,CSVEGQGEKLFF
TRBJ2-3,-,TRBV6-8,medium-sized,TGTGCCAGCAGTTACCGGGCCGATACGCAGTATTTT,CASSYRADTQYF
TRBJ1-1,-,TRBV4-1,-,TGCGCCAGCAGCCAAGATCAACGGCGACAGTACACTGAAGCTTTCTTT,CASSQDQRRQYTEAFF
TRBJ2-7,-,TRBV6-8,-,TGTGCCATCAGTGGAACAGGGTGGAACGAGCAGTACTTC,CAISGTGWNEQYF
TRBJ2-1,-,TRBV15,few,TGTGCCACCTTAGATTACTACGGGACGTATGGTGGGGAGCAGTTCTTC,CATLDYYGTYGGEQFF
TRBJ2-7,TRBD1,TRBV4-1,-,TGCGCCAGCAGCCAAGTAATTAGTCGCAGGGGGTCTTACGAGCAGTACTTC,CASSQVISRRGSYEQYF
TRBJ1-1,TRBD1,TRBV5-1,-,TGCGCCAGCAGGTTGACCCGGGGACAGGGGACTTCTATGAACACTGAAGCTTTCTTT,CASRLTRGQGTSMNTEAFF
TRBJ1-5,-,TRBV11-3,-,TGTGCCAGCAGCTTAGGGGGTCTGGGGGGTCAGCCCCAGCATTTT,CASSLGGLGGQPQHF
TRBJ2-1,-,TRBV1,few,TGCGCCAGCAGCCAAGATCCCAACAGGGTTATGTCCTACAATGAGCAGTTCTTC,CASSQDPNRVMSYNEQFF
TRBJ2-5,-,TRBV11-3,medium-sized,TGTGCCAGCATCATGGAGGACCTCCGGGAGGAGACCCAGTACTTC,CASIMEDLREETQYF
TRBJ2-5,-,TRBV22-1,-,TGTGCCAGCAGCTTAAGGCTACTCCAAGAGACCCAGTACTTC,CASSLRLLQETQYF
TRBJ2-7,-,TRBV11-3,-,TGTGCCAGCAGCTCCTTAGACATAATCGGCGAGCAGTACTTC,CASSSLDIIGEQYF
TRBJ2-7,-,TRBV19,-,TGTGCCAGTAGTAACGGGGGTTATTACGAGCAGTACTTC,CASSNGGYYEQYF
TRBJ1-1,-,TRBV6-8,-,TGTGCCAGCAGTTCCTCTTGGACTGAAGCTTTCTTT,CASSSSWTEAFF
TRBJ2-5,TRBD1,TRBV18,-,TGTGCCAGCTCACCCCGACAGGGCAACCAAGAGACCCAGTACTTC,CASSPRQGNQETQYF
TRBJ1-3,-,TRBV30,-,TGTGCCTGGAAGGGCGCCAGCTCTGGAAACACCATATATTTT,CAWKGASSGNTIYF